This T cell receptor beta chain was recovered during a study of radiotherapy plus CTLA-4 blockade in lung cancer. As for the study in general: Objective responses were seen in about a sixth of patients, disease control in about 30%.

With regard to this clone: Its specificity is not known.

Overall study results and limits: After treatment with radiotherapy plus ipilimumab, TCR clones that came from the tumor expanded in blood.

This CDR3 has 16 residues. Trimming took 5 bases from V and 4 from J; bases not matched to a gene: 7. Germline V gene sequence: CDR1 SGHTA, CDR2 FQGNSA. Method: immunoSEQ multiplex PCR; TCRdb's copy keeps in-frame clones and lacks some. This table holds about 66,000 clones, about 85% found once. This TCR derives from a human donor with non-small cell lung cancer who had a partial response to radiotherapy plus ipilimumab. The chain is built from TRBV7-2 and TRBJ2-1, with 11 bases lining up with TRBD1. The input for sequencing was peripheral blood, taken from a patient treated with radiotherapy plus ipilimumab. The CDR3 DNA follows: TGTGCCAGCAGCCGGACCGGGACAGGGGGATACAATGAGCAGTTCTTC. Amino acid sequence: CASSRTGTGGYNEQFF.